This T cell receptor beta chain appears in the sequencing data of a study of T cells in Graves' hyperthyroidism and ophthalmopathy. Study-wide background: Initial diagnosis, before any treatment, was when peripheral blood was collected.

Using RNA transcripts as the source, TCR beta CDR3 regions were amplified. HTBI primers were used for first-round RT-PCR of the TCR CDR3. TCRdb re-called the multiplex PCR reads through MiXCR, storing one row per CDR3 protein. The sample holds about 720,000 distinct CDR3 sequences, 18% seen once. This clonotype was seen a few times. CDR1 and CDR2 (germline): SGHVS, FNYEAQ. Unmatched junction bases numbered 8, after V lost 2 bases and J lost 0 bases. CDR3 length equals 17 residues. Blood was sampled at initial diagnosis of hyperthyroidism, prior to onset of any ophthalmopathy symptoms. Sequences were obtained from blood. The TCR originated in a woman aged 50 to 60 with Graves' hyperthyroidism that later progressed to Graves' ophthalmopathy. The chain employs TRBV7-6 and TRBJ1-1; TRBD1 matches at 8 bases. The CDR3 DNA is TGTGCCAGCAGCTTAACCCCCACAGGGGGAATGAACACTGAAGCTTTCTTT. Residues: CASSLTPTGGMNTEAFF.